The clone carrying this T cell receptor (beta chain) occurred many times. Its antigen is as yet unknown. From RNA transcripts, TCR beta CDR3 regions were amplified. A first-round RT-PCR of the TCR CDR3 used the HTBI primer set. Each CDR3 protein gets one entry after TCRdb re-called the multiplex PCR reads with MiXCR. The sample lists a few hundred thousand distinct CDR3 sequences, 13% to 15% occurring once. The sample belongs to a study of T cells in Graves' hyperthyroidism and ophthalmopathy. Notes on the study in general: Blood samples included most of the expanded thyroid clonotypes exceeding 0.001.

PBMCs were derived from roughly 10 ml fresh peripheral blood. The CDR3 has 14 residues. Germline V gene data show CDR1 as MNHNS and CDR2 as SASEGT. Unmatched junction bases numbered 6, after V lost 7 bases and J lost 4 bases. Sequenced input: blood. The origin of this receptor is a woman between 55 and 75 years old with Graves' ophthalmopathy. The chain has TRBV6-1 and TRBJ1-5; TRBD1 aligns across 8 bases. The CDR3: CASNGQGLNQPQHF. The CDR3 bases are TGTGCCAGCAACGGACAGGGCCTTAATCAGCCCCAGCATTTT.